This entry describes one T cell receptor beta chain. Its cognate antigen is unknown. An approximately 2.7 ml blood sample was drawn per donor. The entry originates in a study of monozygotic twins with inflammatory bowel disease. Overall study findings and caveats: IBD patients shared fewer clonotypes with others than healthy twins, especially with disease activity.

CDR3 size: 14 residues. The germline V gene has CDR1 MNHEY and CDR2 SMNVEV (reference sequence). TCRdb reprocessed the 5' RACE reads, keeping one entry per CDR3 protein, no DNA. The listing contains approximately 330,000 distinct CDR3 sequences. The receptor was derived from a human donor with ulcerative colitis or Crohn's disease, or a healthy co-twin of an affected twin (not recorded which). The material sequenced was blood. V and J are TRBV27 and TRBJ2-2. Here the CDR3 reads CASSSLRATGELFF.